In this sample, the clone carrying this T cell receptor (beta chain) turned up a few times. Its target is unknown. TCRdb analysed the 5' RACE reads with MiXCR anew, one entry per CDR3 protein. Of about 400,000 distinct CDR3 sequences in the sample, 20% to 25% were seen once. The data derive from a study of CD8 T cells in ankylosing spondylitis. V dropped 1 base and J dropped 0 bases, with 12 bases sitting between them. CDR1 and CDR2 from the germline V gene are LGHNA and YNFKEQ. The CDR3 spans 16 residues. Regarding the study as a whole: A TCR beta motif made of several highly homologous variants seemed typical of ankylosing spondylitis blood.

Sequenced input: blood, either unsorted or a sorted T cell fraction (not recorded which). The chain joins TRBV4-2 to TRBJ1-1; tentatively, D is TRBD1 (5 bases). This clonotype was obtained from a male donor with ankylosing spondylitis. This CDR3 is CASSQAQTQVNTEAFF. As DNA, the CDR3 is TGTGCCAGCAGCCAAGCTCAGACACAGGTGAACACTGAAGCTTTCTTT.